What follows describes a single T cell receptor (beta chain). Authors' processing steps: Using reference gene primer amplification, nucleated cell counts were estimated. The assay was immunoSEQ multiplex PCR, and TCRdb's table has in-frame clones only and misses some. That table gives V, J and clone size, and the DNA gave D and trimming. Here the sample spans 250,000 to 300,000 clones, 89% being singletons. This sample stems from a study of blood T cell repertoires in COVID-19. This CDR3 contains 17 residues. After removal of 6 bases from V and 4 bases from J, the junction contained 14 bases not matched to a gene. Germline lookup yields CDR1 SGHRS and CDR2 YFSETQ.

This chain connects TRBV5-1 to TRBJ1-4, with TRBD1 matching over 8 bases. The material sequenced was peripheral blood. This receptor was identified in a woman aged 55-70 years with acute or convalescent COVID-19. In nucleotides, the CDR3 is TGCGCCAGCACCCTGCAGGGGACAGGCGGTATTAATGAAAAACTGTTTTTT. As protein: CASTLQGTGGINEKLFF.